Below, 2 T cell receptor beta chains from the same sample are listed, as sequenced in a study of graft-versus-host responses after intestinal transplantation. Profiling relied on immunoSEQ multiplex PCR, and the TCRdb table lists in-frame clones only, not all of them. The sample includes about 54,000 clones, roughly 89% of them seen just once. The sample here was PBMCs, taken nearly 670 days after intestinal transplant. These receptors were collected from a human patient who received an intestinal transplant, so some T cells may come from the graft donor.

This clone was recorded only once. Other nucleotide sequences from this sample produce the same CDR3. This sequence joins TRBV9 and TRBJ1-5, with D possibly matching TRBD1 (6 bases). Germline CDR1 SGDLS, CDR2 YYNGEE. This CDR3 is 14 amino acids long. With 0 bases removed from V and 4 bases from J, the gap between germline ends came to 8 bases. The CDR3 loop is CASSVEGGNQPQHF. The CDR3 DNA reads TGTGCCAGCAGCGTAGAAGGGGGAAATCAGCCCCAGCATTTT.

This chain links TRBV2 with TRBJ1-5; D unresolved. Germline V gene sequence: CDR1 SNHLY, CDR2 FYNNEI. V gave up 3 bases and J gave up 4 bases, with 10 bases separating them. CDR3 length: 14 residues. CDR3 in amino acids: CASSDASGNQPQHF. CDR3 DNA sequence: TGTGCCAGCAGTGACGCCTCGGGGAATCAGCCCCAGCATTTT.